A single sample is the source of the 20 T cell receptor beta chains below, sequenced in a study of T cells in Graves' hyperthyroidism and ophthalmopathy. The investigators amplified TCR beta CDR3 regions from RNA transcripts. The TCR CDR3 first-round RT-PCR relied on the HTBI primer set. One entry per CDR3 protein, called by TCRdb with MiXCR from the multiplex PCR reads. Altogether some 370,000 distinct CDR3 sequences are present, about a sixth being singletons, with the ten largest covering 34%. Material for sequencing was blood. The receptor source for this set is a woman aged 25 to 45 with Graves' hyperthyroidism that later progressed to Graves' ophthalmopathy.

In this sample, this clonotype turned up a few times. V is TRBV18 and J is TRBJ2-1, with no clear D. V lost 3 bases and J lost 4, with 4 bases in between. CDR1 is KGHSH, CDR2 LQKENI, per germline. CDR3 length: 12 amino acids. CDR3 loop: CASSPQYNEQFF. In nucleotides, the CDR3 is TGTGCCAGCTCACCGCAGTACAATGAGCAGTTCTTC.

This clonotype was counted between two and nine times. V gene TRBV29-1 combines with J gene TRBJ2-3; D not resolved. The V and J ends lost 4 bases and 2 bases respectively, with 10 bases between them. Germline V lookup: CDR1 SQVTM, CDR2 ANQGSEA. The CDR3 is made up of 13 amino acids. DNA of the CDR3: TGCAGCGTTGGAATCGCCTACACAGATACGCAGTATTTT. This encodes CSVGIAYTDTQYF.

In its sample, this clonotype was seen many times. The chain combines TRBV2 with TRBJ2-5, with D perhaps given as TRBD1 or TRBD2 (6 bases each). The V end was cut by 2 bases, the J end by 5 bases, with 15 bases between. The CDR3 loop spans 15 amino acids. Germline V CDR1 and CDR2: SNHLY, FYNNEI. CDR3 DNA: TGTGCCAGCAGTGAAAGCCGGGGGCGGCAGGAGACCCAGTACTTC. This translates into CASSESRGRQETQYF.

There are many counts of this clonotype. The chain recombines TRBV12-3 or TRBV12-4 with TRBJ2-7; 9 bases fit TRBD1. The CDR3 consists of 13 residues. V lost 5 bases, J lost 6 bases, and 5 bases stayed unmatched. The CDR3 DNA follows: TGTGCCAGCAGTCCCGGGACAGGGTCCGAGCAGTACTTC. Translating gives CASSPGTGSEQYF.

In its sample, this clonotype was seen a few times. This chain links TRBV7-8 with TRBJ2-7; tentative D call: TRBD1 (6 bases). CDR1 is SGHVS and CDR2 is FQNEAQ in the germline V gene. The CDR3 consists of 12 residues. V lost 5 bases and J lost 7, with 12 bases in between. The CDR3 DNA reads TGTGCCAGCAGCAAGACAGGACTTGAGCAGTACTTC. This codes for CASSKTGLEQYF.

The sample holds a few counts of this clonotype. The chain combines TRBV7-8 with TRBJ2-1; 14 bases fit TRBD2. The J segment lost 7 bases and the V segment lost 5 bases, leaving 10 bases of the junction unmatched. CDR1 and CDR2 (germline): SGHVS, FQNEAQ. This CDR3 region has 17 residues. The CDR3 spells CASSPPTGTSGSNEQFF. In DNA form, the CDR3 reads TGTGCCAGCAGCCCCCCCACCGGGACTAGCGGGAGTAATGAGCAGTTCTTC. Looking up the rest from reference TRBV7-8 and TRBJ2-1 gives the full variable domain: GAGVSQSPRYKVAKRGQDVALRCDPISGHVSLFWYQQALGQGPEFLTYFQNEAQLDKSGLPSDRFFAERPEGSVSTLKIQRTQQEDSAVYLCASSPPTGTSGSNEQFFGPGTRLTVL.

In its sample, this clonotype was seen a few times. The chain uses TRBV3-1 and TRBJ2-7; tentative D call: TRBD2 (5 bases). The CDR3 spans 13 residues. Trimming pared 7 bases from V and 1 base from J, leaving 11 bases between. The germline gives CDR1 LGHDT, CDR2 YNNKEL (reference sequence). CDR3 DNA sequence: TGTGCCAGCACGGAGACTAATTCCTACGAGCAGTACTTC. It codes for CASTETNSYEQYF.

This clonotype has only a few counts. The V gene is TRBV19, the J gene TRBJ2-3; D remains ambiguous. Germline V gene sequence: CDR1 LNHDA, CDR2 SQIVND (reference sequence). The germline V and J ends were trimmed by 6 bases and 2 bases, with 9 bases remaining between them. The CDR3 spans 13 residues. Here the CDR3 DNA reads TGTGCCAGTAGGTCGGACGTCACAGATACGCAGTATTTT. Protein product: CASRSDVTDTQYF.

The chain joins TRBV14 to TRBJ1-2, with no clear D. Trimming removed 6 bases at V and 5 bases at J, with 7 bases between. There are 11 residues in the CDR3. The germline gives CDR1 SGHDN, CDR2 FVKESK. CDR3 sequence: CASRGGYGYTF. CDR3 nucleotides: TGTGCCAGCAGGGGCGGTTATGGCTACACCTTC.

Ten or more counts support this clonotype. The gene calls are TRBV11-2 and TRBJ1-1; D is ambiguous. The CDR3 consists of 14 residues. Germline CDR1 and CDR2: SGHAT and FQNNGV. Trimming removed 5 bases at V and 2 bases at J, with 12 bases between. The CDR3 coding sequence is TGTGCCAGCAGCCTCAGCCATGCTAACACTGAAGCTTTCTTT. Translation: CASSLSHANTEAFF.

This chain links TRBV2 with TRBJ1-5; a possible D gene is TRBD1 (6 bases). In germline, CDR1 is SNHLY, CDR2 FYNNEI. V dropped 1 base and J dropped 3 bases, with 13 bases sitting between them. CDR3 length: 16 amino acids. CDR3 residues: CASSEDRANLNQPQHF. The CDR3 bases are TGTGCCAGCAGTGAAGACAGGGCTAACCTCAATCAGCCCCAGCATTTT.

This clonotype was observed many times. V usage is TRBV24-1 and J usage is TRBJ2-2; D is uncertain. V was pared by 0 bases and J by 7 bases, with 8 bases between. The CDR3 has 14 amino acids. Germline V gene sequence: CDR1 KGHDR, CDR2 SFDVKD. The DNA for the CDR3 is TGTGCCACCAGTGATTTGCTGGGTGGCGGGGAGCTGTTTTTT. Amino acids: CATSDLLGGGELFF.

Note on this clonotype: Given a much more abundant clone one base away, this may be a read error. The rearrangement uses TRBV7-8 and TRBJ1-6; no clear D. Trimming removed 5 bases from V and 5 bases from J, with 25 bases in between. The CDR3 consists of 19 residues. Germline loops: CDR1 SGHVS, CDR2 FQNEAQ. For the CDR3, the DNA is TGTGCCAGCAGCCGCCGGCCACGGGCGGGGTTCGGGAATAATTCACCCCTCCACTTT. Encoded protein: CASSRRPRAGFGNNSPLHF.

This chain uses TRBV7-9 with TRBJ2-1, with TRBD2 matching over 12 bases. The CDR3 consists of 16 residues. V shed 5 bases and J 7 bases; nucleotides not matched to a gene: 9. Germline V gene lookup returns CDR1 SEHNR and CDR2 FQNEAQ (reference sequence). CDR3 loop: CASSLPGLAGLNEQFF. CDR3 nucleotide sequence: TGTGCCAGCAGCCTTCCGGGACTAGCGGGCTTAAATGAGCAGTTCTTC. Full variable domain (outside the CDR3, taken from reference TRBV7-9 and TRBJ2-1): DTGVSQNPRHKITKRGQNVTFRCDPISEHNRLYWYRQTLGQGPEFLTYFQNEAQLEKSRLLSDRFSAERPKGSFSTLEIQRTEQGDSAMYLCASSLPGLAGLNEQFFGPGTRLTVL.

This chain joins TRBV19 and TRBJ1-3; TRBD1 might be the D (6 bases). The germline gives CDR1 LNHDA, CDR2 SQIVND (reference sequence). The length of the CDR3 is 13 residues. Written as DNA, the CDR3 is TGTGCAACTTCACAGGGTTTGGCGAACACCATATATTTT. This codes for CATSQGLANTIYF.

This clonotype was picked up many times. The chain has TRBV28 and TRBJ1-1; possibly TRBD1 for D (5 bases). CDR1 is MDHEN, CDR2 SYDVKM, per germline. This CDR3 has 14 amino acids. The V end lost 6 bases, the J end lost 1 base, and 12 bases lay between the germline ends. CDR3 DNA: TGTGCCAGCAGAAACCCTGGACAGAACACTGAAGCTTTCTTT. Its translation: CASRNPGQNTEAFF.

This clonotype was recorded at least ten times. The chain is built from TRBV10-3 and TRBJ2-6; the match to TRBD2 covers 11 bases. This CDR3 has 18 residues. The J segment lost 0 bases and the V segment lost 6 bases, leaving 7 bases of the junction unmatched. Looked up from germline, CDR1 is ENHRY and CDR2 is SYGVKD. CDR3: CAISLAGGRYSGANVLTF. The CDR3 coding sequence is TGTGCCATCAGCCTAGCGGGAGGACGATACTCTGGGGCCAACGTCCTGACTTTC.

The chain carries TRBV28 and TRBJ2-1; no reliable D call. Trimming took off 3 bases at V and 7 bases at J, with 10 bases between the two ends. The germline gives CDR1 MDHEN, CDR2 SYDVKM. CDR3 length equals 13 residues. DNA for the CDR3: TGTGCCAGCAGTTTTTTGTTCTCAAATGAGCAGTTCTTC. This encodes CASSFLFSNEQFF.

The chain is built from TRBV9 and TRBJ2-1, with 13 bases that match TRBD2. The end of the DNA is better explained by TRBJ2-7, so the J call may be wrong. The CDR3 is 16 residues long. Germline V gene data show CDR1 as SGDLS and CDR2 as YYNGEE. The CDR3 sequence: CASSVDGLAGVFEQYF. The CDR3 nucleotides are TGTGCCAGCAGCGTAGATGGACTAGCGGGAGTCTTTGAGCAGTACTTC.

This clonotype has a count of ten or more. DNA of the CDR3: TGTGCCAGCAGCCGCGTGGGTTCTGGGGCCAACGTCCTGACTTTC. This sequence encodes CASSRVGSGANVLTF. V usage is TRBV12-3 or TRBV12-4 and J usage is TRBJ2-6, with D uncertain. This CDR3 is 15 amino acids long. V lost 6 bases and J 1 base, leaving 10 bases between the germline ends.